This T cell receptor beta chain is drawn from a study of T cells expressing NK-cell markers. Each CDR3 protein gets one entry in TCRdb, which reprocessed the 5' RACE reads and gives no DNA. Its clone listing holds a few hundred thousand distinct CDR3 sequences. As to this clonotype: As yet, its antigen is unknown.

Overall study results and limits: One observes that, in several donors, these clonotypes were also the leading ones within the CD3+CD56-NKG2C+ fraction.

This TCR derives from a man aged 18 to 29 in good health. What was sequenced was blood T cells: a sorted CD56 or NKG2C T cell subset, CD4+ or CD8+ T cells, or bulk PBMC T cells (not recorded which).

CDR3 residues: CASSPQAGAHYEQYF. The chain employs TRBV12-3 or TRBV12-4 and TRBJ2-7; lacking DNA, the TRBD1 call made by TCRdb goes unchecked. This CDR3 has 15 residues.